The sequence of this T cell receptor beta chain was determined in a study of CD8+CD57+ T cells in acquired aplastic anemia. In the study overall: Sorting CD4+ and CD8+ cells gave DNA averaging 3.2 ug. Among healthy donors, CD4+ cells averaged approximately 10 million reads.

Study findings and constraints: Found in both controls and patients were around 31 CD8+ CDR3 sequences.

Both TCR beta VDJ combination and CDR3 sequence profiling were carried out. Genomic DNA was the template for this profiling. TCRdb used MiXCR to reprocess the reads, holding one entry per CDR3 protein. The sample includes about 68,000 distinct CDR3 sequences, roughly half of them seen just once. V gave up 3 bases and J gave up 4 bases; unmatched junction bases: 4. Germline values: CDR1 LNHNV, CDR2 YYDKDF (reference sequence). The CDR3 length is 14 residues. This clonotype was counted once. The antigen is undetermined. The chain links TRBV15 to TRBJ1-2, with 8 nucleotides matching TRBD1. The TCR was taken from a human donor in good health, serving as a control. The sequenced sample was sorted CD4+, CD8+, or CD8+CD57+ T cells (not recorded which) from PBMCs. Written as DNA, the CDR3 is TGTGCCACCAGCAGTGGCGGACAGGGCTATGGCTACACCTTC. It codes for CATSSGGQGYGYTF. The full variable domain, completed using reference TRBV15 and TRBJ1-2, is DAMVIQNPRYQVTQFGKPVTLSCSQTLNHNVMYWYQQKSSQAPKLLFHYYDKDFNNEADTPDNFQSRRPNTSFCFLDIRSPGLGDTAMYLCATSSGGQGYGYTFGSGTRLTVV.